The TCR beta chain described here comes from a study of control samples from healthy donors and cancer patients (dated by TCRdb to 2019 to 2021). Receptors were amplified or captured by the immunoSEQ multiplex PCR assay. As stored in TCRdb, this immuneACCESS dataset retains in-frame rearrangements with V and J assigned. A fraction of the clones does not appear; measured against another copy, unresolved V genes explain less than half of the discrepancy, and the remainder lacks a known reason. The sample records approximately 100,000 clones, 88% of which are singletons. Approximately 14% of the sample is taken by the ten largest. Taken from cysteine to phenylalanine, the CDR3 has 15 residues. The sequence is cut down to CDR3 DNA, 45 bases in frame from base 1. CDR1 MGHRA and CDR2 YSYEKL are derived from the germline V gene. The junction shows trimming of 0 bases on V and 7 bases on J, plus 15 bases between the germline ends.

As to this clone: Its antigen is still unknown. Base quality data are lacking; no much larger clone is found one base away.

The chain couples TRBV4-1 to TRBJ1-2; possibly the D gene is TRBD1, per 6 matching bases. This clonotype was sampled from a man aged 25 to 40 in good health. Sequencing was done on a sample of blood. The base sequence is TGCGCCAGCAGCCAAGACTTTCGGGGGCTTGTTGGCTACACCTTC. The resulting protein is CASSQDFRGLVGYTF.